This passage covers 14 T cell receptor beta chains from one sample sequenced in a study of blood T cell repertoires in COVID-19. The data were produced by immunoSEQ multiplex PCR, yet TCRdb's version contains in-frame clones alone and is incomplete. The sample consists of 310,000 or so clones, 70% to 90% of them appearing once. The sequenced sample was PBMCs or T cells enriched from blood (not recorded which). The source of these receptors is a woman aged 40 to 50 who had recovered from COVID-19.

The chain couples TRBV19 to TRBJ1-4; D might be TRBD1 (5 bases). The CDR3 is 15 amino acids. V lost 5 bases and J lost 4, with 14 bases in between. The V gene's germline CDR1 is LNHDA and CDR2 SQIVND (reference sequence). CDR3 sequence (DNA): TGTGCCAGTAGTGCCCGGACAAGCTTTAATGAAAAACTGTTTTTT. Its protein product is CASSARTSFNEKLFF.

The chain carries TRBV9 and TRBJ2-2; TRBD1 aligns across 10 bases. CDR1 SGDLS and CDR2 YYNGEE come from the germline V gene. Trimming took 4 bases from V and 6 from J; bases not matched to a gene: 6. CDR3 length: 15 amino acids. The CDR3 DNA sequence: TGTGCCAGCAGCCTTCTGACAGGGGGCTCCGGGGAGCTGTTTTTT. Protein: CASSLLTGGSGELFF.

The chain joins TRBV29-1 to TRBJ1-5; a weak D match, TRBD1 (5 bases). Germline V CDR1 and CDR2: SQVTM, ANQGSEA. This CDR3 is 12 amino acids long. Trimming took off 0 bases at V and 12 bases at J, with 12 bases between the two ends. CDR3 sequence (DNA): TGCAGCGTTGAAGATGGGGCACCTCTCCAGCATTTT. Translated, it gives CSVEDGAPLQHF.

This chain links TRBV19 with TRBJ2-1; 8 bases line up with TRBD2. The CDR3 covers 14 residues. The germline V gene encodes CDR1 LNHDA and CDR2 SQIVND (reference sequence). The J segment lost 8 bases and the V segment lost 2 bases, leaving 5 bases of the junction unmatched. CDR3 amino acids: CASSIRGLVYEQFF. The CDR3 DNA reads as TGTGCCAGTAGTATAAGGGGACTAGTCTATGAGCAGTTCTTC.

By sample share, this clone is medium-sized. This CDR3 reads CAWADPGGRTVDGYTF. The DNA for the CDR3 is TGTGCCTGGGCAGATCCAGGGGGCAGGACAGTAGATGGCTACACCTTC. The chain joins TRBV30 to TRBJ1-2; 8 nucleotides line up with TRBD1. With V trimmed by 5 bases and J by 6 bases, 17 bases remained unmatched. Germline V gene data show CDR1 as GTSNPN and CDR2 as SVGIG (reference sequence). The CDR3 loop spans 16 amino acids. The variable domain in full, completed from reference TRBV30 and TRBJ1-2, reads SQTIHQWPATLVQPVGSPLSLECTVEGTSNPNLYWYRQAAGRGLQLLFYSVGIGQISSEVPQNLSASRPQDRQFILSSKKLLLSDSGFYLCAWADPGGRTVDGYTFGSGTRLTVV.

V and J are TRBV9 and TRBJ1-1; a possible D gene is TRBD1 (6 bases). The CDR3 loop spans 15 amino acids. The V and J ends lost 4 bases and 1 base respectively, with 14 bases between them. The germline CDR1 and CDR2 sequences are SGDLS and YYNGEE. The CDR3 here is CASSSRGGGNTEAFF. CDR3 nucleotides: TGTGCCAGCAGCAGCCGGGGAGGGGGGAACACTGAAGCTTTCTTT.

The chain combines TRBV6-2 or TRBV6-3 with TRBJ1-5, with 8 bases fitting TRBD1. Germline loops: CDR1 MNHEY, CDR2 SVGEGT. V was clipped by 1 base and J by 6 bases; unmatched bases: 8. The length of the CDR3 is 16 residues. In DNA, the CDR3 is TGTGCCAGCAGTTACTACGGACAGGGTGGGGGTCAGCCCCAGCATTTT. It translates to CASSYYGQGGGQPQHF.

The chain couples TRBV19 to TRBJ2-7; tentative D call: TRBD2 (5 bases). CDR1 is LNHDA, CDR2 SQIVND, per germline (reference sequence). This CDR3 comprises 12 residues. Trimming left V 4 bases short and J 4 bases short, with 8 bases between. CDR3 nucleotides: TGTGCCAGTAGTAAGTCGGGATACGAGCAGTACTTC. Translation: CASSKSGYEQYF.

The genes are TRBV7-9 and TRBJ2-1, with 7 nucleotides matching TRBD2. CDR3 length: 14 residues. V gave up 5 bases and J gave up 6 bases; unmatched junction bases: 7. Germline CDR1 is SEHNR and CDR2 is FQNEAQ (reference sequence). CDR3 DNA: TGTGCCAGCAGCGTTAGACTAGCAGGCAATGAGCAGTTCTTC. Translating it yields CASSVRLAGNEQFF.

The V call is TRBV7-9, the J call TRBJ2-1, with 9 bases lining up with TRBD1. The CDR3 totals 13 residues. V was clipped by 7 bases and J by 9 bases; unmatched bases: 7. The germline CDR1 and CDR2 sequences are SEHNR and FQNEAQ (reference sequence). The CDR3 bases are TGTGCCAGCACCGGACAGGGGCGGGGTGAGCAGTTCTTC. Translation gives CASTGQGRGEQFF.

The V call is TRBV9, the J call TRBJ1-3; 8 bases are a match to TRBD1. The length of the CDR3 is 15 residues. Trimming at V came to 0 bases and at J to 4 bases, leaving 3 bases not matched to a gene. CDR1 SGDLS and CDR2 YYNGEE come from the germline V gene. The CDR3 DNA reads as TGTGCCAGCAGCGTAGGGACAGGGCAAGGAAACACCATATATTTT. Translation: CASSVGTGQGNTIYF.

V is TRBV4-3 and J is TRBJ1-5, with D perhaps matching TRBD1 (5 bases). Germline loops: CDR1 LGHNA, CDR2 YSLEER. This CDR3 region has 15 residues. V dropped 0 bases and J dropped 3 bases, with 9 bases sitting between them. The CDR3 region is CASSQESRANQPQHF. CDR3 bases: TGCGCCAGCAGCCAAGAATCCAGGGCCAATCAGCCCCAGCATTTT.

The CDR3 loop reads CASRAEWTALGYTF. The CDR3 coding sequence is TGTGCCAGCAGAGCAGAGTGGACAGCCTTAGGCTACACCTTC. The chain combines TRBV2 with TRBJ1-2, with D maybe TRBD1 (6 bases). CDR1 and CDR2 (germline): SNHLY, FYNNEI. V lost 6 bases and J lost 8, with 19 bases in between. CDR3 length equals 14 residues.

This rearrangement joins TRBV10-1 to TRBJ2-1, with 13 bases lining up with TRBD2. Looked up from germline, CDR1 is WNHNN and CDR2 is SYGVQD (reference sequence). This CDR3 contains 16 residues. With 0 bases clipped from V and 7 bases from J, the junction kept 3 bases outside the gene matches. The CDR3 loop reads CASSESGTSGTNEQFF. In nucleotides, the CDR3 is TGCGCCAGCAGTGAGTCCGGGACTAGCGGGACGAATGAGCAGTTCTTC.